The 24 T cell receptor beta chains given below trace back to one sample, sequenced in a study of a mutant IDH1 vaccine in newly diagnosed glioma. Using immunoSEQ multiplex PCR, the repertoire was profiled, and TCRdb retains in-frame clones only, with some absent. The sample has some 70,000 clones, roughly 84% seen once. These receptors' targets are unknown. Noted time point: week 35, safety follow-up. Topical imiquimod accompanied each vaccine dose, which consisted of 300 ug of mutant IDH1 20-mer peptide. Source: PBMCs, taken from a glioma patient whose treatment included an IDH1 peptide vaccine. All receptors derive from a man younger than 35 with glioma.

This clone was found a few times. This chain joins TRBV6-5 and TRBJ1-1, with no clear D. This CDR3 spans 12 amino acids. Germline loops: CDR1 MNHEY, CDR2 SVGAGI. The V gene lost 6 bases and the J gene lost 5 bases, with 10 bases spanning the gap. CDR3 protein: CASRLGGTEAFF. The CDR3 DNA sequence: TGTGCCAGCAGACTGGGAGGGACTGAAGCTTTCTTT.

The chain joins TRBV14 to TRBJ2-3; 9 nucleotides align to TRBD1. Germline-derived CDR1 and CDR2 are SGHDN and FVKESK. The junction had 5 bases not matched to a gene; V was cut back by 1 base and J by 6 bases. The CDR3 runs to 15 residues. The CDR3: CASSQGGTGMDTQYF. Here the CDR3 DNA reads TGTGCCAGCAGCCAAGGGGGGACAGGGATGGATACGCAGTATTTT.

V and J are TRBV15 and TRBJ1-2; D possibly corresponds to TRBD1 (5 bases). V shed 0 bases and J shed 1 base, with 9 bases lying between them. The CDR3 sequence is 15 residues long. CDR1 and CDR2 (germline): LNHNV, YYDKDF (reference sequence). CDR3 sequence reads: CATSRDRVGNYGYTF. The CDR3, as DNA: TGTGCCACCAGCAGAGACAGGGTGGGTAACTATGGCTACACCTTC.

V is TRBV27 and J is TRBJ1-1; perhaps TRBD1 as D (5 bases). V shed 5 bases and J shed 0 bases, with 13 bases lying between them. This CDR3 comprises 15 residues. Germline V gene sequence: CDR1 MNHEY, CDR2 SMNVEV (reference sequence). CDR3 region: CASSKAGGMNTEAFF. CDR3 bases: TGTGCCAGCAGTAAGGCCGGGGGGATGAACACTGAAGCTTTCTTT.

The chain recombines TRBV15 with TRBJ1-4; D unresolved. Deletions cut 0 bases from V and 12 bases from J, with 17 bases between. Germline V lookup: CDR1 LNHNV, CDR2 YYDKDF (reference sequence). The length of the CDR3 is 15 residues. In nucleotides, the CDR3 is TGTGCCACCAGCAGAGAAACAGCTAACCTGGCTGAACTGTTTTTT. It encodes CATSRETANLAELFF.

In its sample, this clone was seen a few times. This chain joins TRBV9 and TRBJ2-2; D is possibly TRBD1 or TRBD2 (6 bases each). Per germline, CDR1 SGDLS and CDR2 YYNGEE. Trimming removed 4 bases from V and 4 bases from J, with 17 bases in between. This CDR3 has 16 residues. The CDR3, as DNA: TGTGCCAGCAGCCTGGGGGCGGGGCCGCGCACCGGGGAGCTGTTTTTT. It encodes CASSLGAGPRTGELFF.

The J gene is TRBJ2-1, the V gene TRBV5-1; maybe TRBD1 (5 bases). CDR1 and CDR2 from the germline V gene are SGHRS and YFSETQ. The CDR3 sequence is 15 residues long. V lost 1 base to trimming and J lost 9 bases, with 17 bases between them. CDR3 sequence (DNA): TGCGCCAGCAGCTTGAACAGACAGATTTCGGCTGAGCAGTTCTTC. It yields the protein CASSLNRQISAEQFF. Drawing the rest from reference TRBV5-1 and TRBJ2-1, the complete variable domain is KAGVTQTPRYLIKTRGQQVTLSCSPISGHRSVSWYQQTPGQGLQFLFEYFSETQRNKGNFPGRFSGRQFSNSRSEMNVSTLELGDSALYLCASSLNRQISAEQFFGPGTRLTVL.

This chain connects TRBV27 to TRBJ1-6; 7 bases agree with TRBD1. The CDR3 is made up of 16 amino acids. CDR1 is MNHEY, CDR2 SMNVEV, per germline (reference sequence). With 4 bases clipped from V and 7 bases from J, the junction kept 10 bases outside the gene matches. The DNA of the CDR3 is TGTGCCAGCAGTTGGAAGGGGGCGCTCGGAAATTCACCCCTCCACTTT. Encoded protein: CASSWKGALGNSPLHF.

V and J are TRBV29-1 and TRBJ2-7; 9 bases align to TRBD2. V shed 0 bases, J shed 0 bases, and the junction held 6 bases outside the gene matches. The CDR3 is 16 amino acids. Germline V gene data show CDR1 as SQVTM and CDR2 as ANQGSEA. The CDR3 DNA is TGCAGCGTTGAAGATCGCGGTAGCGGGAGCTCCTACGAGCAGTACTTC. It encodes CSVEDRGSGSSYEQYF.

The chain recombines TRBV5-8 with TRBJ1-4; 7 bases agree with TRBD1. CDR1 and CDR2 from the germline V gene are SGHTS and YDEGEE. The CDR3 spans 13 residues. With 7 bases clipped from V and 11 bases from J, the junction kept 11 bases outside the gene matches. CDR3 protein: CASRRQGQRKLFF. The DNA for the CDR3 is TGTGCCAGCCGGCGACAGGGACAGCGGAAACTGTTTTTT.

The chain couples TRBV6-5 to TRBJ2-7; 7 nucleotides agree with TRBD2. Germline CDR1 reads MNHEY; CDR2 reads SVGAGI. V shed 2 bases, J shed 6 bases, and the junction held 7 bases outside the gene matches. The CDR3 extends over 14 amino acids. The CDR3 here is CASSYSSGVGEQYF. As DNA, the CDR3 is TGTGCCAGCAGTTACAGCAGCGGGGTGGGCGAGCAGTACTTC.

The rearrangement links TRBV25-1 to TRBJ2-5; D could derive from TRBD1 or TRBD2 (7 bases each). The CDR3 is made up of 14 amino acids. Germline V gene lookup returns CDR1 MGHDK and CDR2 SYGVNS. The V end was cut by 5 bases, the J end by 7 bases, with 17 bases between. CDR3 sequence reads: CASSQGGDIATQYF. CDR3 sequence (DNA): TGTGCCAGCAGTCAGGGGGGGGATATCGCGACCCAGTACTTC. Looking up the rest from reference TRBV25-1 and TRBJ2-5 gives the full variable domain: EADIYQTPRYLVIGTGKKITLECSQTMGHDKMYWYQQDPGMELHLIHYSYGVNSTEKGDLSSESTVSRIRTEHFPLTLESARPSHTSQYLCASSQGGDIATQYFGPGTRLLVL.

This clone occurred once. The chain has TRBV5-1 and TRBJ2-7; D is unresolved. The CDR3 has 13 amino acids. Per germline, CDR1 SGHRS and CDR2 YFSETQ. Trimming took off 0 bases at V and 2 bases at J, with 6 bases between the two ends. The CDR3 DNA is TGCGCCAGCAGCTTGGATGAAACCTACGAGCAGTACTTC. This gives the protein CASSLDETYEQYF. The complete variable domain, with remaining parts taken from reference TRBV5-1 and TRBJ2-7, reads KAGVTQTPRYLIKTRGQQVTLSCSPISGHRSVSWYQQTPGQGLQFLFEYFSETQRNKGNFPGRFSGRQFSNSRSEMNVSTLELGDSALYLCASSLDETYEQYFGPGTRLTVT.

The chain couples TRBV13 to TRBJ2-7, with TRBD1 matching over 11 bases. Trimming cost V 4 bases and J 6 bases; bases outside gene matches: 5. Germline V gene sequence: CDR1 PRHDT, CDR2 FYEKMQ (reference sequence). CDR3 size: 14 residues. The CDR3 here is CASSSGTGGLEQYF. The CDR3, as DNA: TGTGCCAGCAGCTCCGGGACAGGGGGTCTCGAGCAGTACTTC.

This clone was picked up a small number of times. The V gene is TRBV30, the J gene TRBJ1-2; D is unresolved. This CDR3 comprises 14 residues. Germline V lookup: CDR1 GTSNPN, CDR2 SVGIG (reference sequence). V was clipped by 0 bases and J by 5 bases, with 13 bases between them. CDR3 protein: CAWSVSVAHYGYTF. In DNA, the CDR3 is TGTGCCTGGAGTGTTTCGGTTGCTCATTATGGCTACACCTTC.

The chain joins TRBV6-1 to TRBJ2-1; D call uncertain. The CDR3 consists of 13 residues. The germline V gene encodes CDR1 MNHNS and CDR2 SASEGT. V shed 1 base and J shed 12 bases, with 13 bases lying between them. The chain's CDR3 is CASSEVVLVAQFF. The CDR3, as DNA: TGTGCCAGCAGTGAAGTCGTCCTTGTGGCGCAGTTCTTC.

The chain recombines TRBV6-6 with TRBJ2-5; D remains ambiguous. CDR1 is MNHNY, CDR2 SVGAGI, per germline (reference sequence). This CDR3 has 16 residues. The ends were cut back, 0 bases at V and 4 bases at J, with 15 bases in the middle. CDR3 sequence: CASSYSSFLGPETQYF. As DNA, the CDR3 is TGTGCCAGCAGTTACTCGTCTTTCCTAGGTCCAGAGACCCAGTACTTC.

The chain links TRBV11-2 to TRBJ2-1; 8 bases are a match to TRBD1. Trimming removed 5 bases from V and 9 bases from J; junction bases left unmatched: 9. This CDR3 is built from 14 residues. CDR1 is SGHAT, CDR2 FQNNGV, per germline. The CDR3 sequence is CASSARTGIGEQFF. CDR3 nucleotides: TGTGCCAGCAGCGCAAGGACAGGGATCGGTGAGCAGTTCTTC.

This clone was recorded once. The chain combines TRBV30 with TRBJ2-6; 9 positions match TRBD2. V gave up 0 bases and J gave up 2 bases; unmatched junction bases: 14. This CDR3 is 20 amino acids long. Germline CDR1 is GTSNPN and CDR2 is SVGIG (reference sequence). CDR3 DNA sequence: TGTGCCTGGAGTGTACGGTCTAGCGGGATCCCTTTTACTGGGGCCAACGTCCTGACTTTC. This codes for CAWSVRSSGIPFTGANVLTF.

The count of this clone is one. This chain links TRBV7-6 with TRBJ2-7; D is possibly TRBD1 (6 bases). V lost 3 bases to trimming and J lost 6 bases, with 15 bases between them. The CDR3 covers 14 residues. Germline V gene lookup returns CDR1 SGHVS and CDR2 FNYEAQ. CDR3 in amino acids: CASSFGTSGVEQYF. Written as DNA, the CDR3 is TGTGCCAGCAGCTTTGGGACCTCAGGGGTCGAGCAGTACTTC.

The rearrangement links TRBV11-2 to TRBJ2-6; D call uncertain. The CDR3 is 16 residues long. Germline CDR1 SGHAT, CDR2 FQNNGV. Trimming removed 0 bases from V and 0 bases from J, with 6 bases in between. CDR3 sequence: CASSLDWLSGANVLTF. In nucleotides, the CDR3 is TGTGCCAGCAGCTTAGATTGGCTCTCTGGGGCCAACGTCCTGACTTTC.

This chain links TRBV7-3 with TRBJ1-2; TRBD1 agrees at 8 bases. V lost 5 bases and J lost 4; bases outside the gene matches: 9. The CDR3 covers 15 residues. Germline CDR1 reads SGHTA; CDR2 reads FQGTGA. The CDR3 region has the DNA TGTGCCAGCAGCCCCCGACAGGGGATGGGCTATGGCTACACCTTC. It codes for CASSPRQGMGYGYTF.

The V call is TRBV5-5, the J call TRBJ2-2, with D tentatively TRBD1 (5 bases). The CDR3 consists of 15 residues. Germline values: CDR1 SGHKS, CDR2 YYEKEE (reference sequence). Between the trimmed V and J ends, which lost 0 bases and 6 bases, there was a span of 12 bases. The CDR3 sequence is CASSLAQGWAGELFF. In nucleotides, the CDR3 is TGTGCCAGCAGCTTGGCTCAGGGTTGGGCCGGGGAGCTGTTTTTT.

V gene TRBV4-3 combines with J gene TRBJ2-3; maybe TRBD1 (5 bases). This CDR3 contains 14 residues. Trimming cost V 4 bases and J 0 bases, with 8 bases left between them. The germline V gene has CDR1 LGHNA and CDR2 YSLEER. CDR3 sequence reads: CASSLRQSTDTQYF. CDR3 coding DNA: TGCGCCAGCAGCCTCCGACAGAGCACAGATACGCAGTATTTT.